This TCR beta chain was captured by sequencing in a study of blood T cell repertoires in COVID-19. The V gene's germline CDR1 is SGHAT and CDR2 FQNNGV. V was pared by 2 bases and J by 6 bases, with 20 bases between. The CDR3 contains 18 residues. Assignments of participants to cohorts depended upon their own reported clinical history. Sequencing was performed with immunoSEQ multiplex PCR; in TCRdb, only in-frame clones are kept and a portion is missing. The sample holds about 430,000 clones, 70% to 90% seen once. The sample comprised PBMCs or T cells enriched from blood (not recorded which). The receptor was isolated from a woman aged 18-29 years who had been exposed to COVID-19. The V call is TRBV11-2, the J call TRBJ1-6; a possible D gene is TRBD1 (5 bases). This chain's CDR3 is CASSLMGLGKGLNSPLHF. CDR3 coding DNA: TGTGCCAGCAGCTTAATGGGCTTGGGGAAGGGACTTAATTCACCCCTCCACTTT.